This T cell receptor beta chain derives from a study of blood T cell repertoires in COVID-19. Study-level information: There were acute and convalescent COVID-19 samples, and they came from the United States, Italy and Spain. T cells, B-cell-depleted T cells, or PBMCs supplied cDNA or gDNA.

TCRdb's table, derived via immunoSEQ multiplex PCR, lists solely in-frame clones and lacks some. Here the sample spans 55,000 to 90,000 clones, more than 80% being singletons. This CDR3 has 17 amino acids. Germline CDR1 SGDLS, CDR2 YYNGEE. V gave up 3 bases and J gave up 7 bases, with 22 bases separating them. This chain uses TRBV9 with TRBJ2-2; possibly TRBD1 for D (6 bases). Sequenced input: peripheral blood. The sequence was collected from an elderly woman with active or convalescent COVID-19. The CDR3 reads CASSAQDSRNPGGELFF. The CDR3 coding sequence is TGTGCCAGCAGCGCCCAGGACAGCCGGAACCCGGGCGGGGAGCTGTTTTTT.